The clone carrying this T cell receptor beta chain occurred once. Its antigen is as yet unknown. This entry is derived from a study of OX40 agonist ivuxolimab in advanced cancers. About the study: One hepatocellular carcinoma and a couple of cutaneous melanoma patients partially responded. Study conclusions and caveats: CD8+ T cells were the subset that, on average, had more expanded clones than CD4+. Among patients with partial responses at 0.1-3.0 mg/kg, clonal expansion was among the lowest.

Clones were sequenced by immunoSEQ multiplex PCR, and TCRdb holds only the in-frame ones, with some missing. The profile shows about 42,000 clones, 75% to 90% of them singletons. V lost 3 bases to trimming and J lost 2 bases; unmatched junction nucleotides: 6. Germline lookup yields CDR1 MDHEN and CDR2 SYDVKM. The CDR3 spans 17 residues. The sequence came from an adult with an advanced solid tumor such as melanoma, head and neck, liver or kidney cancer. The source was CD4+ or CD8+ T cells sorted from blood, collected in a trial of the OX40 agonist ivuxolimab. The gene calls are TRBV28 and TRBJ2-5, with 13 bases aligning to TRBD2. CDR3 amino acids: CASSFGGLAGLQETQYF. The CDR3 nucleotides are TGTGCCAGCAGTTTCGGGGGACTAGCGGGACTACAAGAGACCCAGTACTTC.